A selection of T cell receptor beta chains follows, all from one sample in a study of shared clonotypes between healthy human individuals. Assay: immunoSEQ multiplex PCR; the TCRdb copy retains only in-frame clones and omits some. The table shows approximately 810,000 clones, with about 91% occurring only once. The sequenced sample consisted of naive CD8+ T cells sorted from blood. The receptors were sampled from a man aged 25-40 years in good health. CDR3s include the opening cysteine and the closing phenylalanine or tryptophan. D genes are given only for firm matches. Clone size is shown for a subset of rows, as once, few, many or a class of expanded clone.

d_gene	abundance	v_gene	len	j_gene	CDR3nt	CDR3aa
.	.	TRBV19	14	TRBJ1-5	TGTGCCAGTAGTATTGGGAGGGGGAATCAGCCCCAGCATTTT	CASSIGRGNQPQHF
TRBD2	.	TRBV2	16	TRBJ2-1	TGTGCCAGCGGGGAGTCACTAGCGGCCTCCTACAATGAGCAGTTCTTC	CASGESLAASYNEQFF
.	.	TRBV4-1	12	TRBJ2-5	TGCGCCAGCAGCCCCTCGGGAGAGACCCAGTACTTC	CASSPSGETQYF
.	.	TRBV19	14	TRBJ2-7	TGTGCCAGTAGCGCCGGGACGCCAGCCTACGAGCAGTACTTC	CASSAGTPAYEQYF
.	few	TRBV25-1	13	TRBJ2-7	TGTGCCAGCAGCCCGGGACTGAGCTACGAGCAGTACTTC	CASSPGLSYEQYF
.	.	TRBV11-2	15	TRBJ1-2	TGTGCCAGCAGCTTAGATTGGGGGGGAGTTTATGGCTACACCTTC	CASSLDWGGVYGYTF
.	.	TRBV7-8	16	TRBJ2-3	TGTGCCAGCAGCCATCGGGCGCGGAAGAGCACAGATACGCAGTATTTT	CASSHRARKSTDTQYF
TRBD1	.	TRBV4-1	16	TRBJ1-5	TGCGCCAGCAGCCAAGTCATGACAGGGGAATATCAGCCCCAGCATTTT	CASSQVMTGEYQPQHF
.	.	TRBV6-5	13	TRBJ1-2	TGTGCCAGCAGCTTTGGGGGGTTATATGGCTACACCTTC	CASSFGGLYGYTF
TRBD1	.	TRBV28	15	TRBJ2-7	TGTGCCATCCGGACAGGGGAACTTTTGCCCAACGAGCAGTACTTC	CAIRTGELLPNEQYF
TRBD2	.	TRBV6-5	13	TRBJ2-3	TGTGCCAGCAGCAGGACTAGCGGGAGTGAGGAGTATTTT	CASSRTSGSEEYF
.	.	TRBV4-2	17	TRBJ1-1	TGTGCCAGCAGCCCATATCCCCAACAGGACCTTAACACTGAAGCTTTCTTT	CASSPYPQQDLNTEAFF
.	.	TRBV6-1	15	TRBJ2-7	TGTGCCAGCAGTGAATATCTCGTCGGGTCCTACGAGCAGTACTTC	CASSEYLVGSYEQYF
.	.	TRBV11-2	17	TRBJ2-1	TGTGCCAGCAGTCCCCCCCCCGGACAGACGCAATACAATGAGCAGTTCTTC	CASSPPPGQTQYNEQFF
TRBD1	.	TRBV7-9	15	TRBJ2-7	TGTGCCAGCAGCCGAACGGACAGGGGGCCTTACGAGCAGTACTTC	CASSRTDRGPYEQYF
.	.	TRBV5-5	14	TRBJ2-1	TGTGCCAGCAGCTTGTGGACAGAGTACAATGAGCAGTTCTTC	CASSLWTEYNEQFF
.	.	TRBV19	14	TRBJ2-7	TGTGCCAGTTGCGACACAACAAGCTCCTACGAGCAGTACTTC	CASCDTTSSYEQYF
TRBD2	.	TRBV19	12	TRBJ2-5	TGTGCCAGTTCTACGGGAGGAGAGACCCAGTACTTC	CASSTGGETQYF
TRBD2	.	TRBV27	15	TRBJ2-1	TGTGCCAGCAGTTTCCTAGCGGGGTTGTGGAATGAGCAGTTCTTC	CASSFLAGLWNEQFF
.	.	TRBV7-9	11	TRBJ1-3	TGTGCCAGCAGCTTTGGCGGGACCATATATTTT	CASSFGGTIYF
.	.	TRBV4-1	14	TRBJ1-1	TGCGCCAGCAGCCAAGTTCTGAGGAACACTGAAGCTTTCTTT	CASSQVLRNTEAFF
.	.	TRBV11-1	16	TRBJ2-2	TGTGCCAGCAGCTCTTGGACCGCAGCGAACACCGGGGAGCTGTTTTTT	CASSSWTAANTGELFF
TRBD1	.	TRBV7-9	14	TRBJ2-1	TGTGCCAGCAGCCCGGGACAGGGGGGAGATGAGCAGTTCTTC	CASSPGQGGDEQFF
.	.	TRBV28	12	TRBJ1-1	TGTGCCAGCAGCGAGCTGAACACTGAAGCTTTCTTT	CASSELNTEAFF
.	.	TRBV21-1	14	TRBJ2-7	TGTGCCAGCAGCAAAGGGCTACCGCCCGGCGAGCAGTACTTC	CASSKGLPPGEQYF
.	.	TRBV19	15	TRBJ1-5	TGTGCCAGTGTCGGCTTTGGACAGTTTAATCAGCCCCAGCATTTT	CASVGFGQFNQPQHF
.	.	TRBV7-3	13	TRBJ2-1	TGTGCCAGCAGCTCACTTGGATCCCATGAGCAGTTCTTC	CASSSLGSHEQFF
.	.	TRBV11-2	13	TRBJ2-3	TGTGCCAGCAGCTTAGATCCCACAGATACGCAGTATTTT	CASSLDPTDTQYF
.	.	TRBV7-9	17	TRBJ2-3	TGTGCCAGCAGCTTAAAATCGTCCCGGGATCCTTACCTGTCGCAGTATTTT	CASSLKSSRDPYLSQYF
.	.	TRBV10-2	14	TRBJ2-7	TGCGCCAGCAGTGAGGTTCAGGTAGCCTACGAGCAGTACTTC	CASSEVQVAYEQYF
.	.	TRBV6-1	14	TRBJ2-1	TGTGCCAGCAGCTTGTACGGGGGCTACAATGAGCAGTTCTTC	CASSLYGGYNEQFF
.	.	TRBV27	14	TRBJ1-1	TGTGCCAGCAGTTTATCCAGCATGCACACTGAAGCTTTCTTT	CASSLSSMHTEAFF
TRBD2	.	TRBV5-5	13	TRBJ2-7	TGTGCCAGCAGCTCAGGACTAGGGGACGAGCAGTACTTC	CASSSGLGDEQYF
TRBD1	.	TRBV19	14	TRBJ1-5	TGTGCCAGTGATGGACAGGGTGGATATCAGCCCCAGCATTTT	CASDGQGGYQPQHF
.	.	TRBV2	12	TRBJ2-7	TGTGCCACCAGGGTTCTGGCCTACGAGCAGTACTTC	CATRVLAYEQYF
.	.	TRBV7-8	17	TRBJ1-4	TGTGCCAGCAGCTTAGAATCCTCGGGGTTTTCGTTGGAAAAACTGTTTTTT	CASSLESSGFSLEKLFF
TRBD2	.	TRBV19	15	TRBJ2-7	TGTGCCAGTAGTCCTTCGGGACTAGCGGGAGACGAGCAGTACTTC	CASSPSGLAGDEQYF
.	.	TRBV5-4	15	TRBJ2-7	TGTGCCAGCAGCTTGGAGGGAACGGGGATCGCCGAGCAGTACTTC	CASSLEGTGIAEQYF
.	.	TRBV9	14	TRBJ1-1	TGTGCCAGCAGCCCGGACGGGGATAGTACTGAAGCTTTCTTT	CASSPDGDSTEAFF
.	.	TRBV28	18	TRBJ2-1	TGTGCCAGCAGTTTGGGGGGCCCTTGGCGGGAGACGCGAAATGAGCAGTTCTTC	CASSLGGPWRETRNEQFF
TRBD2	.	TRBV7-9	18	TRBJ2-1	TGTGCCAGCAGCTCAACCGGACTAGCGGGAAGGGGATACAATGAGCAGTTCTTC	CASSSTGLAGRGYNEQFF
.	once	TRBV27	13	TRBJ2-5	TGTGCCAGCAGTTTAGCGGCGACGGAGACCCAGTACTTC	CASSLAATETQYF
.	.	TRBV4-1	15	TRBJ2-7	TGCGCCAGCAGCCAGGGGACTTCAAGCTCCTACGAGCAGTACTTC	CASSQGTSSSYEQYF
.	.	TRBV27	15	TRBJ1-2	TGTGCCAGCAGTTTATCGGGGGGGCAAGTCTATGGCTACACCTTC	CASSLSGGQVYGYTF
.	.	TRBV27	12	TRBJ1-1	TGTGCCAGCAGTCCGGGGGCCCCAATGGCTTTCTTT	CASSPGAPMAFF
TRBD2	.	TRBV10-3	17	TRBJ2-7	TGTGCCATCAGTGACTCCGTTTGGCGGGAGGGAGGGTACGAGCAGTACTTC	CAISDSVWREGGYEQYF
.	once	TRBV29-1	13	TRBJ2-2	TGCAGCGTTGCTCCGGCGAACACCGGGGAGCTGTTTTTT	CSVAPANTGELFF